The present TCR beta chain was sequenced within a study of blood T cell repertoires in COVID-19. Overall study context: The analysed material was cDNA or gDNA that came from T cells, B-cell-depleted T cells, or PBMCs.

Germline CDR1 reads SGHTA; CDR2 reads FQGNSA. This CDR3 comprises 15 residues. V was cut by 8 bases and J by 0 bases, with 13 bases left in between. TCRdb's copy holds only in-frame clones and misses some; the assay was immunoSEQ multiplex PCR. The repertoire holds a few hundred thousand clones, 80% to 90% seen once, with about 4% in the top ten. This TCR derives from a woman in her thirties who had been exposed to COVID-19. The chain recombines TRBV7-2 with TRBJ1-4; D unresolved. The sample was PBMCs or T cells enriched from blood (not recorded which). The CDR3 loop is CASRVTAATNEKLFF. The CDR3 DNA reads as TGTGCCAGCCGCGTTACAGCCGCAACTAATGAAAAACTGTTTTTT.